A single sample is the source of the 21 T cell receptor beta chains below, sequenced in a study of blood T cell repertoires in COVID-19. Assay used: immunoSEQ multiplex PCR; TCRdb lists only in-frame clones, some missing. The sample lists around 240,000 clones; roughly nine tenths were seen once. Input material: PBMCs or T cells enriched from blood (not recorded which). The source of these receptors is a human donor in a cohort exposed to, infected with or recovered from COVID-19 (not recorded which). The donor label of this sample is uncertain.

The chain recombines TRBV19 with TRBJ1-5; 7 bases are shared with TRBD1. Per the germline V gene, CDR1 is LNHDA and CDR2 is SQIVND (reference sequence). This CDR3 contains 15 residues. Germline trimming cut 7 bases from V and 7 bases from J; bases unmatched to any gene: 13. CDR3 DNA: TGTGCCAGTAATCCGACAGGGTCCGTGAACCAGCCCCAGCATTTT. Amino acid sequence: CASNPTGSVNQPQHF.

The rearrangement joins TRBV7-2 to TRBJ2-1; D call uncertain. Germline-derived CDR1 and CDR2 are SGHTA and FQGNSA. V shed 6 bases and J shed 9 bases, with 21 bases lying between them. CDR3 length equals 15 residues. CDR3 bases: TGTGCCAGCAGTCGTGGCGGCCCGCAGCCCGGTGAGCAGTTCTTC. Its protein product is CASSRGGPQPGEQFF.

The table lists this clone with a count of one. The J gene is TRBJ2-7, the V gene TRBV21-1; no check of the table's D call, TRBD1, against the DNA was made. TRBV21-1 is a pseudogene locus. This CDR3 is 16 amino acids long. The CDR3 is CARPPTGTGFSYEQYF. For the CDR3, the DNA is TGTGCCAGACCGCCAACCGGGACAGGGTTTTCCTACGAGCAGTACTTC.

The chain has TRBV30 and TRBJ1-1; TRBD1 matches at 12 bases. The V segment lost 4 bases and the J segment 5 bases; nucleotides outside the gene matches: 8. The CDR3 runs 15 residues. Per the germline V gene, CDR1 is GTSNPN and CDR2 is SVGIG (reference sequence). In DNA, the CDR3 is TGTGCCTGGACGGGACAGGGGGCGATGGGGACTGAAGCTTTCTTT. The encoded protein is CAWTGQGAMGTEAFF.

This clone was observed a single time. The same CDR3 is also encoded by other DNA sequences in this sample. The genes are TRBV5-1 and TRBJ2-2; 10 bases are a match to TRBD1. Trimming took 1 base from V and 5 from J; bases not matched to a gene: 5. The germline V gene has CDR1 SGHRS and CDR2 YFSETQ. The CDR3 contains 16 residues. CDR3 in DNA: TGCGCCAGCAGCTTGATAGGGGGACAGGGGACCGGGGAGCTGTTTTTT. Translation gives CASSLIGGQGTGELFF.

The chain joins TRBV21-1 to TRBJ1-5; TRBD1 is taken as the D call from the table, unchecked against the DNA. TRBV21-1 is classified as a pseudogene. The CDR3 is 14 residues long. The CDR3: CASTKKQGAQPQHF. The CDR3 DNA is TGTGCCAGCACCAAGAAACAGGGGGCTCAGCCCCAGCATTTT.

The V and J genes are TRBV27 and TRBJ1-4, with D hard to call. The CDR3 covers 16 residues. The germline CDR1 and CDR2 sequences are MNHEY and SMNVEV (reference sequence). V shed 3 bases and J shed 5 bases, with 16 bases lying between them. CDR3 DNA: TGTGCCAGCAGTTTTGAGGGCCGGACCATGAATGAAAAACTGTTTTTT. Encoded protein: CASSFEGRTMNEKLFF.

This chain uses TRBV11-2 with TRBJ2-7, with D possibly matching TRBD1 (5 bases). CDR1 and CDR2 (germline): SGHAT, FQNNGV. V gave up 5 bases and J gave up 5 bases, with 16 bases separating them. The CDR3 runs to 14 residues. CDR3 amino acids: CASSPLKGPNEQYF. Written as DNA, the CDR3 is TGTGCCAGCAGCCCCCTCAAGGGGCCCAACGAGCAGTACTTC.

This chain connects TRBV4-1 to TRBJ2-1; TRBD2 agrees at 9 bases. Germline lookup yields CDR1 MGHRA and CDR2 YSYEKL. The CDR3 covers 15 residues. V was pared by 1 base and J by 5 bases, with 3 bases of the junction left unmatched. The CDR3 sequence: CASSQGLAGHNEQFF. The DNA of the CDR3 is TGCGCCAGCAGCCAAGGCCTAGCGGGGCACAATGAGCAGTTCTTC.

The rearrangement joins TRBV18 to TRBJ1-1, with no clear D. CDR3 size: 14 residues. The V end lost 3 bases, the J end lost 1 base, and 9 bases lay between the germline ends. Per the germline V gene, CDR1 is KGHSH and CDR2 is LQKENI. The CDR3 loop is CASSPADSNTEAFF. CDR3 bases: TGTGCCAGCTCACCCGCGGACTCGAACACTGAAGCTTTCTTT.

This clone was seen a few times. J is TRBJ1-2 and V is TRBV12-3 or TRBV12-4; D is unclear. V was trimmed by 10 bases and J by 6 bases, leaving 12 bases between them. This CDR3 spans 11 amino acids. The CDR3 coding sequence is TGTGCCATCCTTGCGGTGGATGGCTACACCTTC. Its protein product is CAILAVDGYTF.

This chain links TRBV20-1 with TRBJ1-2; TRBD1 is a possible D gene (5 bases). Germline loops: CDR1 DFQATT, CDR2 SNEGSKA (reference sequence). V shed 7 bases and J shed 9 bases, with 12 bases lying between them. This CDR3 has 10 amino acids. The CDR3 reads CSVGENSYTF. The CDR3 region has the DNA TGCAGTGTAGGGGAAAATAGCTACACCTTC.

The rearrangement uses TRBV7-8 and TRBJ1-3; unclear D gene. The CDR3 consists of 16 residues. Germline V lookup: CDR1 SGHVS, CDR2 FQNEAQ. V was trimmed by 5 bases and J by 0 bases, leaving 14 bases between them. CDR3: CASSPPRRFSGNTIYF. DNA of the CDR3: TGTGCCAGCAGCCCACCTCGGAGGTTCTCTGGAAACACCATATATTTT. The complete variable domain, with remaining parts taken from reference TRBV7-8 and TRBJ1-3, reads GAGVSQSPRYKVAKRGQDVALRCDPISGHVSLFWYQQALGQGPEFLTYFQNEAQLDKSGLPSDRFFAERPEGSVSTLKIQRTQQEDSAVYLCASSPPRRFSGNTIYFGEGSWLTVV.

The gene calls are TRBV5-8 and TRBJ1-1; 10 nucleotides agree with TRBD1. The CDR3 has 14 amino acids. CDR1 SGHTS and CDR2 YDEGEE come from the germline V gene. V trimming: 4 bases; J trimming: 6 bases; junction bases outside the gene matches: 6. The CDR3 DNA follows: TGTGCCAGCAGCCTGGACAGGGGGTGGGCTGAAGCTTTCTTT. Translation: CASSLDRGWAEAFF.

The V and J genes are TRBV19 and TRBJ2-5, with 10 nucleotides matching TRBD2. The CDR3 is made up of 16 amino acids. CDR1 and CDR2 from the germline V gene are LNHDA and SQIVND (reference sequence). V was clipped by 3 bases and J by 2 bases; unmatched bases: 6. The CDR3 coding sequence is TGTGCCAGTAGTATCACAACTAGCGGGGTACAAGAGACCCAGTACTTC. It codes for CASSITTSGVQETQYF.

The chain employs TRBV28 and TRBJ1-3; 11 positions agree with TRBD1. The CDR3 runs to 16 residues. Looked up from germline, CDR1 is MDHEN and CDR2 is SYDVKM. The trim removed 1 base at V and 7 bases at J, leaving 6 bases unmatched. The CDR3 reads CASSLLDRGQRNTIYF. In nucleotides, the CDR3 is TGTGCCAGCAGTTTATTGGACAGGGGGCAAAGGAACACCATATATTTT.

This chain uses TRBV27 with TRBJ2-7, with 7 bases aligning to TRBD1. The CDR3 extends over 14 amino acids. Germline V gene sequence: CDR1 MNHEY, CDR2 SMNVEV (reference sequence). The V gene end was trimmed by 1 base and the J gene end by 3 bases; junction bases not matched to a gene: 3. CDR3 protein: CASSLYRGSYEQYF. The CDR3 DNA reads TGTGCCAGCAGTTTATACAGGGGAAGCTACGAGCAGTACTTC.

The V gene is TRBV27, the J gene TRBJ2-7; TRBD1 matches 11 bases. In germline, CDR1 is MNHEY, CDR2 SMNVEV (reference sequence). This CDR3 has 15 amino acids. The ends lost 4 bases at V and 9 bases at J; junction bases unmatched: 11. The chain's CDR3 is CASSSQDRGLNGQYF. CDR3 coding DNA: TGTGCCAGCAGTTCCCAGGACAGGGGGCTTAACGGGCAGTACTTC.

The rearrangement links TRBV14 to TRBJ1-2, with 8 bases aligning to TRBD1. Germline CDR1 is SGHDN and CDR2 is FVKESK. Germline trimming cut 2 bases from V and 5 bases from J; bases unmatched to any gene: 4. The CDR3 totals 14 residues. In DNA form, the CDR3 reads TGTGCCAGCAGCCAAATAGACAGGGGTTATGGCTACACCTTC. Protein sequence: CASSQIDRGYGYTF.

The V and J genes are TRBV3-1 (or the pseudogene TRBV3-2) and TRBJ2-3; weak D call: TRBD1 (5 bases). The CDR3 covers 14 residues. The V end was cut by 0 bases, the J end by 4 bases, with 8 bases between. Germline CDR1 and CDR2: LGHDT and YNNKEL (reference sequence). The CDR3, as DNA: TGTGCCAGCAGCCAAGACAGGGTTGCAGATACGCAGTATTTT. This encodes CASSQDRVADTQYF.

The chain uses TRBV30 and TRBJ1-2; 9 bases are a match to TRBD1. Trimming at V came to 0 bases and at J to 1 base, leaving 12 bases not matched to a gene. The CDR3 is 18 residues long. Germline lookup yields CDR1 GTSNPN and CDR2 SVGIG (reference sequence). This CDR3 reads CAWSVGGQGAPLNYGYTF. DNA for the CDR3: TGTGCCTGGAGTGTCGGGGGACAGGGCGCACCGCTTAACTATGGCTACACCTTC. Full variable domain (outside the CDR3, taken from reference TRBV30 and TRBJ1-2): SQTIHQWPATLVQPVGSPLSLECTVEGTSNPNLYWYRQAAGRGLQLLFYSVGIGQISSEVPQNLSASRPQDRQFILSSKKLLLSDSGFYLCAWSVGGQGAPLNYGYTFGSGTRLTVV.